The text below deals with one T cell receptor beta chain. The antigen is unknown. This sample is part of a study of vaccination and CD4 T cells after COVID-19. Trimming left V 5 bases short and J 4 bases short, with 17 bases between. Germline-derived CDR1 and CDR2 are SEHNR and FQNEAQ (reference sequence). This CDR3 spans 15 amino acids. The treatment: roughly 10-day PBMC culture with coronavirus spike peptide pools or control peptides (ViraFEST assay). These CD4+ T cells came from roughly eleven-day cultures by negative selection. With the Oncomine TCR Beta short-read assay, DNA from cultured CD4+ T cells was sequenced. Cultured CD4+ T cells yielded the extracted genomic DNA. TCRdb used MiXCR to reprocess the PCR reads, holding one entry per CDR3 protein. Of 10,000 to 15,000 distinct CDR3 sequences in the sample, around two thirds were seen once.

The sample consisted of CD4+ T cells from blood, cultured in vitro. This chain connects TRBV7-9 to TRBJ1-1; the D is unclear. This TCR was recovered from a human donor who had recovered from COVID-19. CDR3 DNA: TGTGCCAGCAGCCCAAGCCTGGCTCGTAGCACTGAAGCTTTCTTT. As protein: CASSPSLARSTEAFF.